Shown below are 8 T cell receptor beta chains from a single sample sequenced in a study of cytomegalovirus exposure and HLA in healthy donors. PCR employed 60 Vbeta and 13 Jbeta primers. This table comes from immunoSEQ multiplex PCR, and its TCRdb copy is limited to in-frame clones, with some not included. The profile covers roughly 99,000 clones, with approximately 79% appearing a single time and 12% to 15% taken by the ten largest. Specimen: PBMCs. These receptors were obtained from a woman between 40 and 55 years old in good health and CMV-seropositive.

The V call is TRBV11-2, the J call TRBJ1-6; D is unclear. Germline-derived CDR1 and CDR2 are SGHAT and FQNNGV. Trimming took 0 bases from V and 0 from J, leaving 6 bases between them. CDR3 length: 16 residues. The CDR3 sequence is CASSLDGHSYNSPLHF. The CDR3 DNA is TGTGCCAGCAGCTTAGATGGGCACTCCTATAATTCACCCCTCCACTTT.

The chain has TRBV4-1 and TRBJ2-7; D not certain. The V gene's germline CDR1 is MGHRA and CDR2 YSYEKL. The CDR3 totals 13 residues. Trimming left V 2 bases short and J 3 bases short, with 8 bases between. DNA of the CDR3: TGCGCCAGCAGCCAAAGAAGAGACTACGAGCAGTACTTC. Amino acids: CASSQRRDYEQYF.

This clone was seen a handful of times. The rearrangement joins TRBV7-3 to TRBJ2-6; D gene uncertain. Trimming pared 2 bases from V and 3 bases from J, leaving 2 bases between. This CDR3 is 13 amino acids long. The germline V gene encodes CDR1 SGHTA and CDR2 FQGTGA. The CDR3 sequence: CASSLYGANVLTF. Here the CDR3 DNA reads TGTGCCAGCAGCTTATATGGGGCCAACGTCCTGACTTTC.

The CDR3: CASSPSPSVSTDTQYF. In DNA form, the CDR3 reads TGTGCCAGCAGCCCCTCTCCTAGCGTTAGCACAGATACGCAGTATTTT. The V call is TRBV5-4, the J call TRBJ2-3, with D possibly being TRBD2 (6 bases). This CDR3 spans 16 amino acids. CDR1 SGHNT and CDR2 YYREEE come from the germline V gene (reference sequence). The germline V and J ends were trimmed by 4 bases and 0 bases, with 15 bases remaining between them.

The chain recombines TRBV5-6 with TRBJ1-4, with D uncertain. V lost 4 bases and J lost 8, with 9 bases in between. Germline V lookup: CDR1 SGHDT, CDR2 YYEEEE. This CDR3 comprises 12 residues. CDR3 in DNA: TGTGCCAGCAGCAATCTAGGAGAAAAACTGTTTTTT. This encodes CASSNLGEKLFF. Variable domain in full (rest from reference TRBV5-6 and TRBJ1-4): DAGVTQSPTHLIKTRGQQVTLRCSPKSGHDTVSWYQQALGQGPQFIFQYYEEEERQRGNFPDRFSGHQFPNYSSELNVNALLLGDSALYLCASSNLGEKLFFGSGTQLSVL.

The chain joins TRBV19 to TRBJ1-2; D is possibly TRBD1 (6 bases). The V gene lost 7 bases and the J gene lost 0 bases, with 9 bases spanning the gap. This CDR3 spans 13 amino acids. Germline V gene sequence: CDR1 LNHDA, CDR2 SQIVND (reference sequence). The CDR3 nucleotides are TGTGCCAGTACCAGGACAGCTAACTATGGCTACACCTTC. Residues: CASTRTANYGYTF.

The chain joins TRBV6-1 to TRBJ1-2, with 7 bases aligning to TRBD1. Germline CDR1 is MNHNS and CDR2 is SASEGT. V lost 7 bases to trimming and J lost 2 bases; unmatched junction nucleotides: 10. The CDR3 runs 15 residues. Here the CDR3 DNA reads TGTGCCAGCATTTTACTAACAGGGGAGAACTATGGCTACACCTTC. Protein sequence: CASILLTGENYGYTF.

CDR3 bases: TGTGCCAGCAGCACGGGACAGGGCTATGGCTACACCTTC. Translated, it gives CASSTGQGYGYTF. The chain uses TRBV7-2 and TRBJ1-2; 9 positions agree with TRBD1. Trimming took 5 bases from V and 4 from J; bases not matched to a gene: 2. This CDR3 has 13 residues. Germline assignment: CDR1 SGHTA and CDR2 FQGNSA.